These T cell receptor beta chains were read from a single sample in a study of Graves' ophthalmopathy and Graves' hyperthyroidism. MiXCR was run by TCRdb on the multiplex PCR reads, yielding one entry per CDR3 protein. The table has about 220,000 distinct CDR3 sequences, 20% to 25% seen once; the top ten hold roughly 42%. What was sequenced was peripheral blood. The source of these receptors is a woman aged 50 to 65 with Graves' ophthalmopathy. CDR3s leave out the opening cysteine and the closing phenylalanine or tryptophan. Each record gives: V gene, J gene, CDR3 protein.

TRBV20-1	TRBJ2-5	SASQTRGRETQY
TRBV6-1	TRBJ2-7	ASRGLDSYEQY
TRBV20-1	TRBJ2-7	SARQVSSYEQY
TRBV4-1	TRBJ2-5	ASSRTQQETLY
TRBV2	TRBJ2-5	ASTGTGLGQTQY
TRBV12-3/TRBV12-4	TRBJ2-5	ASRRSGREETQY
TRBV30	TRBJ1-2	ACKDENYGYT
TRBV30	TRBJ2-2	AWSVLKTGELF
TRBV4-1	TRBJ1-6	ASSRDRASPLH
TRBV6-1	TRBJ1-1	ASTRQVNTEAF
TRBV3-1	TRBJ2-2	ASSQDRTGELF
TRBV9	TRBJ2-4	ASSARAGEAKNIQY
TRBV4-1	TRBJ1-1	ASSQEARGFSEAF
TRBV4-2	TRBJ2-5	ASSQQTPGQGIETQY
TRBV30	TRBJ1-6	ASGHPNSPLH
TRBV18	TRBJ1-1	ASSPGTGSKAF
TRBV20-1	TRBJ2-7	SSKRGGLHEQY
TRBV27	TRBJ2-5	ASSYQREGPETQY
TRBV11-2	TRBJ1-5	ASSSQIYQPQH
TRBV6-2/TRBV6-3	TRBJ2-7	ASSSSAGGPGREQY
TRBV6-1	TRBJ1-1	ASSSSGVNTEAF
TRBV12-3/TRBV12-4	TRBJ2-7	ASRYQGGTYEQY
TRBV19	TRBJ1-1	ASSLITGEDTEAF
TRBV4-2	TRBJ2-2	ASSQVARASGSRELF
TRBV6-1	TRBJ2-1	ATTEVSYNEQF
TRBV30	TRBJ1-2	AWSDVGYYGYT